Sequencing of this T cell receptor beta chain was carried out in a study of cytomegalovirus exposure and HLA in healthy donors. This table comes from immunoSEQ multiplex PCR, and its TCRdb copy is limited to in-frame clones, with some not included. Of 100,000 to 150,000 clones listed, 70% to 90% are singletons. V shed 5 bases and J 3 bases; nucleotides not matched to a gene: 9. Germline CDR1 SEHNR, CDR2 FQNEAQ (reference sequence). The CDR3 consists of 16 residues. The chain combines TRBV7-9 with TRBJ2-3, with 9 bases lining up with TRBD2. The source material was PBMCs. The receptor comes from a woman aged 18-30 years in good health and CMV-seronegative. The CDR3 loop reads CASSGPGGRETDTQYF. For the CDR3, the DNA is TGTGCCAGCAGCGGCCCCGGCGGGAGGGAAACAGATACGCAGTATTTT.